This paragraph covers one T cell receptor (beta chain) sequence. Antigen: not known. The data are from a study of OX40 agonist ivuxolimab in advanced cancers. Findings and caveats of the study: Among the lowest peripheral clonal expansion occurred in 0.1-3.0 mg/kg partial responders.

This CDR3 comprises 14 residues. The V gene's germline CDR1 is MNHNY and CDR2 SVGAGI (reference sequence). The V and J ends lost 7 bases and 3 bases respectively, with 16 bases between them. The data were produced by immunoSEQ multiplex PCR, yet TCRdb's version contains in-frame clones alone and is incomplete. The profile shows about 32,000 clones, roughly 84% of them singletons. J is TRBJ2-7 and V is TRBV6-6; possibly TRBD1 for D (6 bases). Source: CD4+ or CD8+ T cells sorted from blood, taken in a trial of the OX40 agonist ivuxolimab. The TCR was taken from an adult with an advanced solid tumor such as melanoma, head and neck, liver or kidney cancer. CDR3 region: CASKRAGEFYEQYF. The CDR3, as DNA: TGTGCCAGCAAAAGGGCAGGGGAATTCTACGAGCAGTACTTC.